Reported below is one T cell receptor (beta chain). Its antigen is as yet unknown. This CDR3 has 12 amino acids. V was pared by 4 bases and J by 7 bases, with 9 bases between. Germline V CDR1 and CDR2: LGHDT, YNNKEL (reference sequence). Sequenced by immunoSEQ multiplex PCR; TCRdb stores in-frame clones only, minus some. The data contain about 96,000 clones, nearly 90% of them singletons. The data originate from a study of T cell responses to AZD1222 COVID-19 vaccine. General study points: Donor demographics were predominantly white British with a female majority; clonal diversity may be underestimated.

The sample here was peripheral blood, taken on day 0 of AZD1222 vaccination. V is TRBV3-1 (or the pseudogene TRBV3-2) and J is TRBJ2-3; D ambiguous. The receptor was derived from an adult in good health. CDR3 loop: CASSPAVNTQYF. The CDR3 DNA reads as TGTGCCAGCAGCCCTGCCGTTAATACGCAGTATTTT.